The TCR beta chain under discussion was sequenced for a study of control samples from healthy donors and cancer patients. The table came from immunoSEQ multiplex PCR; TCRdb's copy has only in-frame clones and leaves some out. In the table there are hundreds of thousands of clones, more than 80% of which are singletons. The junction had 9 bases not matched to a gene; V was cut back by 5 bases and J by 3 bases. Germline lookup yields CDR1 LGHDT and CDR2 YNNKEL (reference sequence). There are 15 residues in the CDR3. This TCR was sampled from a man aged 35 to 55 with head and neck cancer. The genes are TRBV3-1 (or the pseudogene TRBV3-2) and TRBJ1-1; 7 positions agree with TRBD1. The specimen sequenced was PBMCs. DNA of the CDR3: TGTGCCAGCAGCATGGACAGGTCTTTTTACACTGAAGCTTTCTTT. Residues: CASSMDRSFYTEAFF.